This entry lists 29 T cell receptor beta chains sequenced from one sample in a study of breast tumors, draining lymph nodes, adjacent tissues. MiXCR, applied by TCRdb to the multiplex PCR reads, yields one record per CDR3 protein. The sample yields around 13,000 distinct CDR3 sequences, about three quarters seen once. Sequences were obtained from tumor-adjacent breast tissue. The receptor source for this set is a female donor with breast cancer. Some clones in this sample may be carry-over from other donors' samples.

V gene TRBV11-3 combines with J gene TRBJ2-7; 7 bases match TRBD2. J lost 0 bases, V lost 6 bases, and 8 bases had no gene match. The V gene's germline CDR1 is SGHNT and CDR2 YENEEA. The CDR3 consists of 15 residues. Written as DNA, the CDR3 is TGTGCCAGCAGGGGCGGAGCGGGACTCTCCTACGAGCAGTACTTC. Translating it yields CASRGGAGLSYEQYF.

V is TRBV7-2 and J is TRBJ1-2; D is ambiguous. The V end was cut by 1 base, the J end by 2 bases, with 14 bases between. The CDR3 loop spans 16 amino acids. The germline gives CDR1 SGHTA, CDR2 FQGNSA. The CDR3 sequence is CASSLVVAFQNYGYTF. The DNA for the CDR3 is TGTGCCAGCAGCTTAGTCGTTGCATTCCAGAACTATGGCTACACCTTC.

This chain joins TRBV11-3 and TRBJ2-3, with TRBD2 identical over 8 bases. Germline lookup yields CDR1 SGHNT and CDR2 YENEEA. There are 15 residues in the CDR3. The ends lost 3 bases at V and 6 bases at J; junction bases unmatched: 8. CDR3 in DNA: TGTGCCAGCAGCTTCGGACTAGCCGATGAGGATACGCAGTATTTT. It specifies CASSFGLADEDTQYF.

CDR3 sequence: CSARAGIYEQYF. The CDR3 bases are TGCAGTGCTAGAGCCGGGATCTACGAGCAGTACTTC. The V call is TRBV20-1, the J call TRBJ2-7; D perhaps matches TRBD2 (5 bases). Germline values: CDR1 DFQATT, CDR2 SNEGSKA (reference sequence). The V end lost 1 base, the J end lost 3 bases, and 7 bases lay between the germline ends. The CDR3 totals 12 residues.

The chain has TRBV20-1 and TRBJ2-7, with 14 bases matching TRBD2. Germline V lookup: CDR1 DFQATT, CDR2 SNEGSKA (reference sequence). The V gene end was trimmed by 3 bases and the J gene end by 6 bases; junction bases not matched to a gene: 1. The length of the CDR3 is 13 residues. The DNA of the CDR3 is TGCAGTGCTAGGGGACTAGCGGGAGTCGAGCAGTACTTC. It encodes CSARGLAGVEQYF.

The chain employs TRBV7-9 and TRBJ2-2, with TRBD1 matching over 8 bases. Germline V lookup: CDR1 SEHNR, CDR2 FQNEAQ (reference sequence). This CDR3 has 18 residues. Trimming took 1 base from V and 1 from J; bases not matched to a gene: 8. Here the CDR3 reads CASSLGSGTGMNTGELFF. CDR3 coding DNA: TGTGCCAGCAGCTTAGGGTCTGGGACAGGAATGAACACCGGGGAGCTGTTTTTT.

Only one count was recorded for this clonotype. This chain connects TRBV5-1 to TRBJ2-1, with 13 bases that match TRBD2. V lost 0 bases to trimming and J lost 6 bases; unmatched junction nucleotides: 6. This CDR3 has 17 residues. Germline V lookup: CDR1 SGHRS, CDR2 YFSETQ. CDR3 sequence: CASSLGLGLAGFNEQFF. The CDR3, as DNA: TGCGCCAGCAGCTTGGGTTTGGGACTAGCGGGATTCAATGAGCAGTTCTTC.

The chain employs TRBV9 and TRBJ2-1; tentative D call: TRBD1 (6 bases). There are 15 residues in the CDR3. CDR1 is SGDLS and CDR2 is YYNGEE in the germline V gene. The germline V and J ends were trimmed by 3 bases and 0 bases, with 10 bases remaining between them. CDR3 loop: CASSAGTLSYNEQFF. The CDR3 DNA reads TGTGCCAGCAGCGCCGGGACACTCTCCTACAATGAGCAGTTCTTC.

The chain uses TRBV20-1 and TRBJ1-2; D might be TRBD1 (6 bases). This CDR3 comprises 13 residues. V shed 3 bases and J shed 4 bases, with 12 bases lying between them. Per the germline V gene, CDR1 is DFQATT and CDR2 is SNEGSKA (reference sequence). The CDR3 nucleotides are TGCAGTGCTAGGGGGGCAAGTGGCTATGGCTACACCTTC. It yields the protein CSARGASGYGYTF.

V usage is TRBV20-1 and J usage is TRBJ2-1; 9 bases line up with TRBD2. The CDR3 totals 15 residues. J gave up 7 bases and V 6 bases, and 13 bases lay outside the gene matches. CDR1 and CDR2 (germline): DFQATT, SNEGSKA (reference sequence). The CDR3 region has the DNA TGCAGTGCCACCAGGAGCGGGAGGATCAAGAATGAGCAGTTCTTC. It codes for CSATRSGRIKNEQFF.

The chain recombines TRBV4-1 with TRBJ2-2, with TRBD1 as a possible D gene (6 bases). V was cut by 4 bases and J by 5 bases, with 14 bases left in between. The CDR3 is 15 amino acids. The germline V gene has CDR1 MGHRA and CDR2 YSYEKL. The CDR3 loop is CASSPRGGGTGELFF. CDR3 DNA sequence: TGCGCCAGCAGCCCTCGTGGGGGCGGGACCGGGGAGCTGTTTTTT.

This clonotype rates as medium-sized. The chain's CDR3 is CASSSRDRANEQYF. The CDR3 DNA follows: TGTGCCAGCAGTTCCCGGGACAGGGCTAACGAGCAGTACTTC. V and J are TRBV11-2 and TRBJ2-7; 9 bases are a match to TRBD1. The V gene's germline CDR1 is SGHAT and CDR2 FQNNGV. After removal of 6 bases from V and 5 bases from J, the junction contained 8 bases not matched to a gene. The CDR3 is 14 amino acids.

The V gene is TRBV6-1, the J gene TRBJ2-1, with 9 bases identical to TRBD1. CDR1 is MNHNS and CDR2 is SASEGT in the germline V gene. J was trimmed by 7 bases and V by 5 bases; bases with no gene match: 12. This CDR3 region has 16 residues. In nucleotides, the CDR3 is TGTGCCAGCAGTTCGTCTGGGGGACAGGGCTTTAATGAGCAGTTCTTC. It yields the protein CASSSSGGQGFNEQFF.

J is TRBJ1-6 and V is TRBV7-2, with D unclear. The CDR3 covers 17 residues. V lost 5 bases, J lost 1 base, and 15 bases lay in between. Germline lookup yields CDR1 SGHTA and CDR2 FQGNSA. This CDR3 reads CASSPTGLRSYNSPLHF. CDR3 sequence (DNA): TGTGCCAGCAGCCCCACCGGATTGAGATCCTATAATTCACCCCTCCACTTT.

CDR3 loop: CSVEMGQPNEKLFF. Written as DNA, the CDR3 is TGCAGCGTTGAAATGGGCCAACCTAATGAAAAACTGTTTTTT. The genes are TRBV29-1 and TRBJ1-4; no clear D gene. Germline CDR1 is SQVTM and CDR2 is ANQGSEA. V lost 2 bases and J lost 3, with 10 bases in between. The CDR3 runs to 14 residues.

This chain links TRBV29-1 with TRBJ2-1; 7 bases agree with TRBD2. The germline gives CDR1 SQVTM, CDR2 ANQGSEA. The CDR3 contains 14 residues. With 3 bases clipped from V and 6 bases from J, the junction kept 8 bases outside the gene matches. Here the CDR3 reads CSVDNGRRCNEQFF. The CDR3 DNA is TGCAGCGTTGATAACGGGAGGAGATGCAATGAGCAGTTCTTC.

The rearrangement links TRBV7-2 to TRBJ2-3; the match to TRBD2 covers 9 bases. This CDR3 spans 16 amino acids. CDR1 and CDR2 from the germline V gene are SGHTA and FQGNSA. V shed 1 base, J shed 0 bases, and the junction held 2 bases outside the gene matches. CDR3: CASSLGLAVSTDTQYF. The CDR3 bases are TGTGCCAGCAGCTTAGGACTAGCGGTTAGCACAGATACGCAGTATTTT.

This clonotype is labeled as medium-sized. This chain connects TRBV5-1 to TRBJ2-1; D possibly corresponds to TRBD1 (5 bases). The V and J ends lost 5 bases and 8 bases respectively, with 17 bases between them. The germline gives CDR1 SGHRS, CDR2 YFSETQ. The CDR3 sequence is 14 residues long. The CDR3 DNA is TGCGCCAGCAGGATTTTAACAGGCGAAGATGAGCAGTTCTTC. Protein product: CASRILTGEDEQFF.

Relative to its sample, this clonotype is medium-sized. The CDR3 spells CASSLGFGYEQYF. The CDR3 DNA follows: TGTGCCAGCAGCTTGGGGTTCGGCTACGAGCAGTACTTC. The J gene is TRBJ2-7, the V gene TRBV7-9; D unresolved. Germline lookup yields CDR1 SEHNR and CDR2 FQNEAQ (reference sequence). The germline V and J ends were trimmed by 3 bases and 3 bases, with 9 bases remaining between them. The CDR3 extends over 13 amino acids.

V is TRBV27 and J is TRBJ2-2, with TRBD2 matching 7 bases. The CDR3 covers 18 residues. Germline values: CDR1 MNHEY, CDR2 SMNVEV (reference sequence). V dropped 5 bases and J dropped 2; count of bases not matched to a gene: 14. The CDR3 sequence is CASSPASLAAGNTGELFF. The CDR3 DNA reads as TGTGCCAGCAGTCCCGCCTCGCTAGCGGCGGGTAACACCGGGGAGCTGTTTTTT.

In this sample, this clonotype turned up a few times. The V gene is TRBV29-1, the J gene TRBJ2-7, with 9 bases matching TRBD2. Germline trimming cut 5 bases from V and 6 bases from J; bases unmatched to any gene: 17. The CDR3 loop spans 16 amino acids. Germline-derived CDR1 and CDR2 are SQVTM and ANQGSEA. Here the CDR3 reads CSVPKGGAGGRGEQYF. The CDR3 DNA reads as TGCAGCGTTCCGAAAGGGGGAGCGGGAGGAAGAGGCGAGCAGTACTTC.

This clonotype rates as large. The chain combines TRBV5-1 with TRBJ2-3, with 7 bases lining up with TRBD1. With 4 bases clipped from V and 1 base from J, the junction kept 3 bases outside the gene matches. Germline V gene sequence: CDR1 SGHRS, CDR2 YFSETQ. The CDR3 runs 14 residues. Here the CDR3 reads CASSTGQGTDTQYF. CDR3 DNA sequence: TGCGCCAGCAGCACCGGACAGGGCACAGATACGCAGTATTTT.

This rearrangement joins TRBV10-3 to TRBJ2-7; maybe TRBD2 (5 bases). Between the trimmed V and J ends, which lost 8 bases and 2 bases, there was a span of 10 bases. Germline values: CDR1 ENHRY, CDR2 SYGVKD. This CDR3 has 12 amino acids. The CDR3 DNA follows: TGTGCCATCGGAGCCGGGGCCTACGAGCAGTACTTC. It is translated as CAIGAGAYEQYF.

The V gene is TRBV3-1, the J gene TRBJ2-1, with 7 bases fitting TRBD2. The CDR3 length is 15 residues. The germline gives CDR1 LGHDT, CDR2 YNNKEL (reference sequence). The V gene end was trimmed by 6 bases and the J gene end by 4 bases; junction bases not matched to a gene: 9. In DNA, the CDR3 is TGTGCCAGCAGTAAAAGCGGGACTCGGTACAATGAGCAGTTCTTC. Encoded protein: CASSKSGTRYNEQFF.

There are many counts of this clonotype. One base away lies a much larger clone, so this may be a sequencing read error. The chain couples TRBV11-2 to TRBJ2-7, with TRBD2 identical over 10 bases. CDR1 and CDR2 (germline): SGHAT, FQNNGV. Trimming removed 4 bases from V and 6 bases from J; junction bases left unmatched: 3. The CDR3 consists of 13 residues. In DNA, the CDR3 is TGTGCCAGCAGCTCGGGACTAGCGCGCGAGCAGTACTTC. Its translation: CASSSGLAREQYF. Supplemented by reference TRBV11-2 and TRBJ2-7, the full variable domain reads EAGVAQSPRYKIIEKRQSVAFWCNPISGHATLYWYQQILGQGPKLLIQFQNNGVVDDSQLPKDRFSAERLKGVDSTLKIQPAKLEDSAVYLCASSSGLAREQYFGPGTRLTVT.

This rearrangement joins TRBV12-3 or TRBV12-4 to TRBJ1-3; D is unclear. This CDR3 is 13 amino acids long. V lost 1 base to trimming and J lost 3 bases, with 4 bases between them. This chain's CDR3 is CASSLVGGNTIYF. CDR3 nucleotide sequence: TGTGCCAGCAGTTTAGTCGGTGGAAACACCATATATTTT.

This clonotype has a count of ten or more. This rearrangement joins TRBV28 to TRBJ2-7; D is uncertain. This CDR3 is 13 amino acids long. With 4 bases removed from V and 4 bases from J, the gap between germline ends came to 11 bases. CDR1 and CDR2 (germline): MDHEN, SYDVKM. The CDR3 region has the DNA TGTGCCAGCAGTTCATCCGGGCGTTACGAGCAGTACTTC. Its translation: CASSSSGRYEQYF.

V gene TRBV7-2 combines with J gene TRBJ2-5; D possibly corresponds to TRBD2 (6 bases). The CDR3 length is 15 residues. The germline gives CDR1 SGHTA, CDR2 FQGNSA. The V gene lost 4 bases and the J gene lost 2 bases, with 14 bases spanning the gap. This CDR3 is CASSSEPTSQETQYF. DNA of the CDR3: TGTGCCAGCAGCTCCGAACCGACTAGTCAAGAGACCCAGTACTTC.

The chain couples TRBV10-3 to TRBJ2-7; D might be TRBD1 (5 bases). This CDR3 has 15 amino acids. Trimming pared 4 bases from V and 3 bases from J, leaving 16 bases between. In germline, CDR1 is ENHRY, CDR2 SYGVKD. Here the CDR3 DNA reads TGTGCCATCAGTGGGCGACCGAAGGGGAACTACGAGCAGTACTTC. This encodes CAISGRPKGNYEQYF.